A selection of T cell receptor beta chains follows, all from one sample in a study of identifying expanded T cells in peripheral blood. The data were produced by immunoSEQ multiplex PCR, yet TCRdb's version contains in-frame clones alone and is incomplete. The sample includes around 80,000 clones, roughly 90% of them seen just once. Specimen: blood. All receptors come from a person aged 18 to 70 in good health. Each CDR3 is given with its conserved first and last residue.

V gene,CDR3 length,J gene,CDR3 protein
TRBV5-1,14,TRBJ2-1,CASSLADSWDEQFF
TRBV4-1,15,TRBJ1-5,CASSQGYPGDQPQHF
TRBV28,13,TRBJ2-2,CASRERNTGELFF
TRBV9,15,TRBJ1-3,CASSADSLSGNTIYF
TRBV7-8,14,TRBJ1-6,CASRQGRNFSPLHF
TRBV10-2,13,TRBJ1-3,CASRSAGGNTIYF
TRBV19,13,TRBJ1-2,CASITSGGSGYTF
TRBV30,14,TRBJ2-7,CAWSVTGGLYEQYF
TRBV7-2,18,TRBJ2-3,CASSLGTVGGSTTDTQYF
TRBV10-2,13,TRBJ1-2,CASSPGQMRSYTF
TRBV30,13,TRBJ2-3,CAYLAGGADTQYF
TRBV6-5,16,TRBJ2-1,CASSSPSMGGKDEQFF
TRBV10-3,13,TRBJ2-1,CAISEYSDNEQFF
TRBV30,12,TRBJ1-1,CACNRVGAEAFF
TRBV7-2,18,TRBJ2-3,CASNFWRGGSPPTDTQYF
TRBV7-8,15,TRBJ2-3,CASSPVRASTDTQYF
TRBV10-3,13,TRBJ1-4,CAISGGHNEKLFF
TRBV10-3,17,TRBJ1-3,CAINTEPGYQPGNTIYF
TRBV28,14,TRBJ1-5,CASTTTGKFQPQHF
TRBV18,15,TRBJ2-2,CASSRQEANTGELFF
TRBV4-1,15,TRBJ2-7,CASSQDPAQGREQYF
TRBV2,13,TRBJ2-5,CASSEVREETQYF
TRBV6-6,12,TRBJ2-5,CASSLVWETQYF
TRBV21-1,14,TRBJ2-7,CAIPSRDRLYEQCF
TRBV18,16,TRBJ1-1,CASSPRGPSMNTEAFF
TRBV7-2,17,TRBJ2-2,CASSPRGIAGGTGELFF
TRBV7-2,15,TRBJ1-2,CASSQREDRGYGYTF
TRBV7-2,14,TRBJ1-1,CASSPQGASTEAFF
TRBV5-1,14,TRBJ1-1,CASRDDVSNTEAFF
TRBV23-1,17,TRBJ1-5,CASSLILGGDSNQPQHF
TRBV9,15,TRBJ2-5,CASSVEDRGEETQYF
TRBV28,12,TRBJ2-1,CATIDRVNEQFF
TRBV6-6,11,TRBJ2-5,CASSYVETQYF
TRBV19,17,TRBJ2-2,CASKATSDRGHGGELFF
TRBV30,11,TRBJ1-2,CATSTGNGYTF
TRBV27,17,TRBJ1-2,CASSLKPSDRGGRGYTF
TRBV19,13,TRBJ1-2,CASSFSGGYGYTF
TRBV28,17,TRBJ1-5,CASNPTGGAKQDQPQHF
TRBV5-1,14,TRBJ2-5,CASSSQGASETQYF
TRBV7-2,16,TRBJ2-1,CASSLASGRALNEQFF
TRBV11-2,15,TRBJ1-2,CASSTGTGLGYGYTF
TRBV4-3,15,TRBJ2-1,CASSQIGGPWNEQFF
TRBV21-1,20,TRBJ2-7,CASSRPPDAIGSGGNYEQYF
TRBV11-2,16,TRBJ2-5,CASRKVGTGPEETQYF
TRBV6-1,16,TRBJ1-2,CASSDGWADANYGYTF
TRBV10-3,16,TRBJ2-1,CAISAGTSGRHNEQFF
TRBV5-1,15,TRBJ2-1,CASSPGATGLNEQFF
TRBV7-2,15,TRBJ2-7,CASSSNREQTYEQYF
TRBV4-3,14,TRBJ2-1,CASSQALLRNEQFF
TRBV5-1,15,TRBJ1-1,CASSLEGGLNTEAFF
TRBV27,13,TRBJ2-7,CASSWMVGREQYF
TRBV6-1,14,TRBJ2-2,CASAAGVSTGELFF
TRBV19,13,TRBJ1-1,CASSIGGVTEAFF
TRBV5-4,15,TRBJ1-1,CASSFGGPRDTEAFF
TRBV4-1,16,TRBJ2-5,CASSRPGEVRGETQYF
TRBV6-1,14,-,CASNIRDSSYEQYF
TRBV30,13,TRBJ2-7,CAWKGGAHYEQYF
TRBV30,13,TRBJ1-5,CAWSVQGRQPQHF
TRBV6-5,15,TRBJ2-7,CASSRQGQASYEQYF
TRBV6-4,16,TRBJ2-1,CASSDSGGVSYNEQFF